The 23 T cell receptor beta chains reported below all come from one sample, sequenced in a study of cytomegalovirus exposure and HLA in healthy donors. PCR employed 60 Vbeta and 13 Jbeta primers. Assay: immunoSEQ multiplex PCR; the TCRdb copy retains only in-frame clones and omits some. Of around 210,000 clones in the sample, around 73% are singletons; the top ten hold less than 3.5%. Specimen: PBMCs. The receptor set was obtained from a young woman in good health and CMV-seronegative.

The chain carries TRBV6-6 and TRBJ2-3, with TRBD1 as a possible D gene (5 bases). CDR3 length: 12 residues. CDR1 and CDR2 (germline): MNHNY, SVGAGI (reference sequence). V lost 6 bases, J lost 5 bases, and 9 bases lay in between. The CDR3 DNA follows: TGTGCCAGCAGGCGACAGTTAGATACGCAGTATTTT. As protein: CASRRQLDTQYF.

There are a few counts of this clone. This sequence joins TRBV5-4 and TRBJ2-1; D may be TRBD2 (5 bases). The CDR3 runs 13 residues. The V and J ends lost 2 bases and 9 bases respectively, with 12 bases between them. Looked up from germline, CDR1 is SGHNT and CDR2 is YYREEE (reference sequence). The CDR3 DNA reads as TGTGCCAGCAGCTTTCGGGGATGGGGTGAGCAGTTCTTC. Its translation is CASSFRGWGEQFF.

This chain joins TRBV15 and TRBJ2-1; D is unresolved. V was clipped by 9 bases and J by 0 bases, with 9 bases between them. The CDR3 has 13 amino acids. The germline gives CDR1 LNHNV, CDR2 YYDKDF (reference sequence). CDR3: CATTTSSYNEQFF. CDR3 nucleotides: TGTGCCACAACAACAAGCTCCTACAATGAGCAGTTCTTC.

This sequence joins TRBV7-2 and TRBJ1-2; TRBD1 agrees at 8 bases. CDR1 is SGHTA, CDR2 FQGNSA, per germline. V gave up 3 bases and J gave up 8 bases; unmatched junction bases: 11. The CDR3 spans 15 residues. The CDR3 here is CASSFDRGFWYGYTF. DNA for the CDR3: TGTGCCAGCAGCTTCGACAGGGGTTTTTGGTACGGCTACACCTTC.

This clone occurred a few times. The chain couples TRBV19 to TRBJ2-5; TRBD1 is a possible D gene (5 bases). The CDR3 length is 15 residues. Germline assignment: CDR1 LNHDA and CDR2 SQIVND (reference sequence). This CDR3 reads CGPDVLQGNQETQYF. The CDR3 nucleotides are TGTGGCCCCGACGTTCTCCAGGGAAACCAAGAGACCCAGTACTTC.

The gene calls are TRBV7-9 and TRBJ2-5; a possible D gene is TRBD1 (6 bases). This CDR3 comprises 14 residues. Germline CDR1 reads SEHNR; CDR2 reads FQNEAQ (reference sequence). V was clipped by 1 base and J by 3 bases, with 9 bases between them. The CDR3 protein is CASSLVWTEETQYF. The CDR3 nucleotides are TGTGCCAGCAGCTTAGTGTGGACAGAAGAGACCCAGTACTTC.

The chain is built from TRBV7-2 and TRBJ2-7; D is possibly TRBD1 (5 bases). V lost 3 bases to trimming and J lost 4 bases, with 13 bases between them. The germline V gene has CDR1 SGHTA and CDR2 FQGNSA. The CDR3 is 14 residues long. CDR3 protein: CASSFSQGGYEQYF. CDR3 in DNA: TGTGCCAGCAGCTTTAGCCAGGGTGGTTACGAGCAGTACTTC.

V is TRBV7-6 and J is TRBJ2-7; 16 positions match TRBD2. Trimming cost V 3 bases and J 5 bases; bases outside gene matches: 4. The CDR3 loop spans 16 amino acids. Germline lookup yields CDR1 SGHVS and CDR2 FNYEAQ. CDR3 in DNA: TGTGCCAGCAGCTTGGGGACTAGCGGGGGGGATAACGAGCAGTACTTC. Its protein is CASSLGTSGGDNEQYF.

The chain combines TRBV7-9 with TRBJ1-1; the D is unclear. The CDR3 extends over 14 amino acids. CDR1 SEHNR and CDR2 FQNEAQ come from the germline V gene (reference sequence). Trimming left V 3 bases short and J 8 bases short, with 16 bases between. Here the CDR3 reads CASSLNPPSHEAFF. The CDR3 bases are TGTGCCAGCAGCTTGAATCCCCCCAGTCACGAAGCTTTCTTT.

CDR3 protein: CASRRLGGGKEPQHF. The DNA of the CDR3 is TGTGCCAGCAGACGCCTCGGGGGGGGTAAGGAGCCCCAGCATTTT. The V and J genes are TRBV6-5 and TRBJ1-5, with D perhaps matching TRBD1 (5 bases). This CDR3 comprises 15 residues. Between the trimmed V and J ends, which lost 6 bases and 8 bases, there was a span of 20 bases. Germline lookup yields CDR1 MNHEY and CDR2 SVGAGI.

The chain joins TRBV9 to TRBJ1-6, with D hard to call. The ends were cut back, 2 bases at V and 3 bases at J, with 6 bases in the middle. The CDR3 extends over 14 amino acids. Germline loops: CDR1 SGDLS, CDR2 YYNGEE. In DNA, the CDR3 is TGTGCCAGCAGCGTGGCAGGCTATAATTCACCCCTCCACTTT. This encodes CASSVAGYNSPLHF.

The V and J genes are TRBV5-6 and TRBJ1-5; D gene ambiguous. The V end lost 2 bases, the J end lost 1 base, and 13 bases lay between the germline ends. The germline CDR1 and CDR2 sequences are SGHDT and YYEEEE. CDR3 size: 16 residues. The CDR3 DNA reads as TGTGCCAGCAGCTTTAGCGGAGACCGAAGCAATCAGCCCCAGCATTTT. This encodes CASSFSGDRSNQPQHF.

There are a few counts of this clone. V usage is TRBV28 and J usage is TRBJ1-1; D gene uncertain. CDR1 and CDR2 (germline): MDHEN, SYDVKM. V lost 8 bases, J lost 4 bases, and 17 bases lay in between. This CDR3 has 14 amino acids. DNA of the CDR3: TGTGCCAGCGCGACTGTTTCGGGTTCCACTGAAGCTTTCTTT. It specifies CASATVSGSTEAFF.

The chain joins TRBV7-2 to TRBJ2-7; 9 bases map to TRBD2. CDR1 SGHTA and CDR2 FQGNSA come from the germline V gene. J lost 11 bases, V lost 2 bases, and 16 bases had no gene match. The CDR3 is made up of 16 amino acids. The CDR3 loop is CASSLSPVDSGSGKYF. The CDR3 bases are TGTGCCAGCAGCTTATCTCCTGTTGATAGCGGGAGCGGCAAGTACTTC.

V gene TRBV27 combines with J gene TRBJ2-7, with TRBD1 matching 7 bases. V gave up 2 bases and J gave up 0 bases; unmatched junction bases: 4. CDR3 length: 15 residues. Germline CDR1 reads MNHEY; CDR2 reads SMNVEV (reference sequence). CDR3 nucleotides: TGTGCCAGCAGTTTAGGGACAGCAAGCTCCTACGAGCAGTACTTC. Translating it yields CASSLGTASSYEQYF.

The V and J genes are TRBV10-3 and TRBJ2-6; 12 nucleotides line up with TRBD1. Germline CDR1 reads ENHRY; CDR2 reads SYGVKD. The CDR3 is 18 amino acids. With 4 bases clipped from V and 4 bases from J, the junction kept 8 bases outside the gene matches. CDR3 region: CAISVPGQGAGGANVLTF. CDR3 nucleotides: TGTGCCATCAGTGTACCGGGACAGGGGGCAGGAGGGGCCAACGTCCTGACTTTC.

The table lists this clone with a count of one. The V call is TRBV5-4, the J call TRBJ1-2; D gene unclear. The CDR3 sequence is 14 residues long. Germline V CDR1 and CDR2: SGHNT, YYREEE (reference sequence). The V and J ends lost 4 bases and 7 bases respectively, with 17 bases between them. The CDR3 protein is CASSTPLSGFGYTF. CDR3 nucleotide sequence: TGTGCCAGCAGCACTCCCTTGTCAGGTTTTGGCTACACCTTC.

A few counts support this clone. V gene TRBV7-9 combines with J gene TRBJ1-1, with 9 nucleotides matching TRBD1. The trim removed 3 bases at V and 3 bases at J, leaving 5 bases unmatched. This CDR3 has 15 residues. Per germline, CDR1 SEHNR and CDR2 FQNEAQ (reference sequence). The CDR3 sequence is CASSLHGTGHTEAFF. In DNA form, the CDR3 reads TGTGCCAGCAGCTTGCACGGGACAGGGCACACTGAAGCTTTCTTT.

This rearrangement joins TRBV29-1 to TRBJ1-2; D is unclear. Germline V gives CDR1 SQVTM, CDR2 ANQGSEA. The CDR3 spans 11 residues. V lost 3 bases, J lost 4 bases, and 6 bases lay in between. The CDR3 reads CSVENGYGYTF. In nucleotides, the CDR3 is TGCAGCGTTGAGAACGGCTATGGCTACACCTTC.

The rearrangement uses TRBV6-5 and TRBJ1-4; 7 bases map to TRBD1. Germline V gives CDR1 MNHEY, CDR2 SVGAGI. The CDR3 is made up of 15 amino acids. With 5 bases clipped from V and 5 bases from J, the junction kept 8 bases outside the gene matches. The DNA for the CDR3 is TGTGCCAGCAGTCTACTCAGGGGGAGGAATGAAAAACTGTTTTTT. Translation gives CASSLLRGRNEKLFF.

The CDR3 protein is CASSPTQGAFYNEQFF. CDR3 DNA: TGTGCCAGCTCACCCACTCAGGGGGCTTTCTACAATGAGCAGTTCTTC. The V and J genes are TRBV18 and TRBJ2-1, with TRBD1 identical over 8 bases. There are 16 residues in the CDR3. In germline, CDR1 is KGHSH, CDR2 LQKENI. V trimming: 3 bases; J trimming: 3 bases; junction bases outside the gene matches: 7. The whole variable domain, filled in from reference TRBV18 and TRBJ2-1, reads NAGVMQNPRHLVRRRGQEARLRCSPMKGHSHVYWYRQLPEEGLKFMVYLQKENIIDESGMPKERFSAEFPKEGPSILRIQQVVRGDSAAYFCASSPTQGAFYNEQFFGPGTRLTVL.

The V gene is TRBV4-1, the J gene TRBJ1-3, with 7 bases lining up with TRBD1. Per germline, CDR1 MGHRA and CDR2 YSYEKL. Losses at the gene ends were 3 bases for V and 2 bases for J; bases not matched to a gene: 10. The CDR3 runs 17 residues. The CDR3 nucleotides are TGCGCCAGCAGCCATATATGGACAGGAGGCGCTGGAAACACCATATATTTT. Protein sequence: CASSHIWTGGAGNTIYF.

This clone was counted many times. The chain recombines TRBV11-2 with TRBJ2-7, with a possible D match to TRBD1 (5 bases). Germline CDR1 SGHAT, CDR2 FQNNGV. This CDR3 comprises 15 residues. V was pared by 1 base and J by 0 bases, with 10 bases between. The CDR3 DNA follows: TGTGCCAGCAGCTTAGCACAGGCAAGCTCCTACGAGCAGTACTTC. Residues: CASSLAQASSYEQYF.